The text below deals with one T cell receptor beta chain. Its matching antigen is unknown. Repertoires were generated with immunoSEQ multiplex PCR, while TCRdb's copy carries only in-frame clones and drops some. This sample yields some 30,000 clones, of which around 79% are seen a single time; 20% to 25% belongs to the top ten. These data come from a study of CD4 T cells in relation to SARS-CoV-2 and coronaviruses. The CDR3 has 13 amino acids. Germline-derived CDR1 and CDR2 are SGHRS and YFSETQ. The ends were cut back, 5 bases at V and 6 bases at J, with 13 bases in the middle. Unexposed donor CD4+ T cells date from about 2011-2018, before the COVID-19 pandemic. After about ten days of culture, CD4+ T cells were isolated.

This receptor was obtained from a human donor in good health. The sequencing sample was made of CD4+ T cells from PBMCs, cultured in vitro. This chain uses TRBV5-1 with TRBJ2-3; D gene uncertain. The CDR3 nucleotides are TGCGCCAGCAGTAGAGAAAGGATCGATACGCAGTATTTT. The encoded protein is CASSRERIDTQYF. Combining the CDR3 with reference TRBV5-1 and TRBJ2-3 gives the whole variable domain KAGVTQTPRYLIKTRGQQVTLSCSPISGHRSVSWYQQTPGQGLQFLFEYFSETQRNKGNFPGRFSGRQFSNSRSEMNVSTLELGDSALYLCASSRERIDTQYFGPGTRLTVL.